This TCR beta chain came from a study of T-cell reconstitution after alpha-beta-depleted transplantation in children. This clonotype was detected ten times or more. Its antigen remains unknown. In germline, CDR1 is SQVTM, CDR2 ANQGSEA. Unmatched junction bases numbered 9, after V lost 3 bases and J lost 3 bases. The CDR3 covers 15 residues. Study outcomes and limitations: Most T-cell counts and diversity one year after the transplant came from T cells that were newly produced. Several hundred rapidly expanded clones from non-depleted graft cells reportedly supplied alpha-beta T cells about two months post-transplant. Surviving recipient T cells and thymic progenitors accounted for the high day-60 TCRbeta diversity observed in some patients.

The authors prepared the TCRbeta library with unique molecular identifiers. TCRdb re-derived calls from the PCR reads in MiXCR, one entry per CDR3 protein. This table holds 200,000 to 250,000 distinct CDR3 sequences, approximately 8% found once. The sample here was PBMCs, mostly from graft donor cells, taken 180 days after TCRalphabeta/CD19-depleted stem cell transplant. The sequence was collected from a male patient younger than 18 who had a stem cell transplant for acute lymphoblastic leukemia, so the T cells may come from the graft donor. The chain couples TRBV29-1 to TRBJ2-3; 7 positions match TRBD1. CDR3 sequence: CSVDPRGGRTDTQYF. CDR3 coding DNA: TGCAGCGTTGACCCTAGAGGGGGCCGGACAGATACGCAGTATTTT.